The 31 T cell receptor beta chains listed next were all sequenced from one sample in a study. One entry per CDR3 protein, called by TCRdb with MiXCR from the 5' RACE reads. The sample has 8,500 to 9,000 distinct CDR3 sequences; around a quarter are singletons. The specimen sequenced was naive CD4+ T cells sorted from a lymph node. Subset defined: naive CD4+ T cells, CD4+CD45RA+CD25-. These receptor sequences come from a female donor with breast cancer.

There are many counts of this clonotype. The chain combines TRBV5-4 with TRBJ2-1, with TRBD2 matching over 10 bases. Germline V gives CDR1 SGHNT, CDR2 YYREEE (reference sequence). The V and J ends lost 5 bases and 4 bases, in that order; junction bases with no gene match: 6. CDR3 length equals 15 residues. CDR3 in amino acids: CASRDGTSAYNEQFF. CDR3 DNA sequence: TGTGCCAGCAGGGACGGGACTAGCGCTTACAATGAGCAGTTCTTC.

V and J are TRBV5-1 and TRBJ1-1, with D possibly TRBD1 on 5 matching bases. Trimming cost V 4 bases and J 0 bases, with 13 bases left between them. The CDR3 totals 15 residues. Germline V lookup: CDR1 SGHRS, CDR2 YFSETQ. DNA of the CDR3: TGCGCCAGCAGCCCGACCGGGGGTATGAACACTGAAGCTTTCTTT. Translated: CASSPTGGMNTEAFF.

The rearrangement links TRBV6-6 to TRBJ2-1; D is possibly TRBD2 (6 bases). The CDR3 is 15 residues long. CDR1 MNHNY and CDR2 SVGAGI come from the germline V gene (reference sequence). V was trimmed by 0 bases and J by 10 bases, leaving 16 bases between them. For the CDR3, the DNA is TGTGCCAGCAGTTACTCGGGGACGGCGGGGTTGGAGCAGTTCTTC. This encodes CASSYSGTAGLEQFF.

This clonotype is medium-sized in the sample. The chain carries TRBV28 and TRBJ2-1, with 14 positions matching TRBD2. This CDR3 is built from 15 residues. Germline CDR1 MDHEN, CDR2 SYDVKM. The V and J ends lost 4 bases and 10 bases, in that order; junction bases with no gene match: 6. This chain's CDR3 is CASSSGTSGSGEQFF. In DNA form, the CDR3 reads TGTGCCAGCAGTTCCGGGACTAGCGGGAGCGGAGAGCAGTTCTTC.

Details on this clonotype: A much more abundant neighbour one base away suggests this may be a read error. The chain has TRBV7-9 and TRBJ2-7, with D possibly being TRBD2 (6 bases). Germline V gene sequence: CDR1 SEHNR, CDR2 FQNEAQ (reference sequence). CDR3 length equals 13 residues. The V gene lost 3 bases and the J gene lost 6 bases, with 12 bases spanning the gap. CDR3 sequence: CASSLGGPSEQYF. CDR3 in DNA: TGTGCCAGCAGCTTGGGGGGACCCAGCGAGCAGTACTTC.

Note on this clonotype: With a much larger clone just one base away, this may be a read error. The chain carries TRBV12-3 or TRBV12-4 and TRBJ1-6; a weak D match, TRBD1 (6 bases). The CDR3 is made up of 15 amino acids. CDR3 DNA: TGTGCCGGCAGAGTCCCGGACAGAGATAATTCACCCCTCCACTTT. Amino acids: CAGRVPDRDNSPLHF.

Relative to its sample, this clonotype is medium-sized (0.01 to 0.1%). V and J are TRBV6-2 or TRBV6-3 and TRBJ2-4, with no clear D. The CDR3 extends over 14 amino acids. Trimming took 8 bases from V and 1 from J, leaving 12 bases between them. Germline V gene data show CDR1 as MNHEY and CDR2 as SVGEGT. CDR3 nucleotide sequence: TGTGCCAGCCGGGCAGGACCCGCCAAAAACATTCAGTACTTC. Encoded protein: CASRAGPAKNIQYF.

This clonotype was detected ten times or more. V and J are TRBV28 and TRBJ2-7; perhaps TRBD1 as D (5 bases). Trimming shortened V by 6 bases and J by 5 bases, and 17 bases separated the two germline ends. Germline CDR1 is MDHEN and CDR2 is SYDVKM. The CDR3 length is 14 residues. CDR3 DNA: TGTGCCAGCAGCCTCCCTGACAGCCGCGACGAGCAGTACTTC. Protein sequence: CASSLPDSRDEQYF.

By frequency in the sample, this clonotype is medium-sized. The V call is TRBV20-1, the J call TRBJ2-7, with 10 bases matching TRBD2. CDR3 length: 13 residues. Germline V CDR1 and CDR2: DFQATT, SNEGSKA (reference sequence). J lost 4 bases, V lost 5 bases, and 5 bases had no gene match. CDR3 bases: TGCAGTGCTCCCAGCGGGAGGGCATACGAGCAGTACTTC. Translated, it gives CSAPSGRAYEQYF.

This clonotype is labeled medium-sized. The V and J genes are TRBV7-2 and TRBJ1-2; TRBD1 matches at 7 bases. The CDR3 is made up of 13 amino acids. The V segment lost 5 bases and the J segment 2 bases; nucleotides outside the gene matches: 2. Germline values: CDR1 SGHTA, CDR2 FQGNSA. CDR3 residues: CASSPTGNYGYTF. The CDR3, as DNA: TGTGCCAGCAGCCCGACAGGGAACTATGGCTACACCTTC.

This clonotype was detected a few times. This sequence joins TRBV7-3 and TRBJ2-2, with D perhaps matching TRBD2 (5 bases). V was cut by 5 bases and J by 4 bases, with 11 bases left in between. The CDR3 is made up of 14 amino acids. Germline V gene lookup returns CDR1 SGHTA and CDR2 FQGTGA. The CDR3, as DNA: TGTGCCAGCAGCCCCCAGGCGGGCACCGGGGAGCTGTTTTTT. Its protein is CASSPQAGTGELFF.

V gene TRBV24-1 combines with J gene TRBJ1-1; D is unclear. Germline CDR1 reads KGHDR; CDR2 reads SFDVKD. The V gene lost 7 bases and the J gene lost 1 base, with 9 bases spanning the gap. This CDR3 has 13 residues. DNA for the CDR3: TGTGCCACCAGGGATAGGAGGAACACTGAAGCTTTCTTT. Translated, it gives CATRDRRNTEAFF.

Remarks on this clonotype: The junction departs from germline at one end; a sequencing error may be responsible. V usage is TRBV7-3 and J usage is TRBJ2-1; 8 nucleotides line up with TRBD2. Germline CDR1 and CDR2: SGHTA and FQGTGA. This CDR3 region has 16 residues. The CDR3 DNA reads TGTGTCAGCAGCTTAACCAGCGGGAGACCCTACAATGAGCAGCTCTTC. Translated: CVSSLTSGRPYNEQLF.

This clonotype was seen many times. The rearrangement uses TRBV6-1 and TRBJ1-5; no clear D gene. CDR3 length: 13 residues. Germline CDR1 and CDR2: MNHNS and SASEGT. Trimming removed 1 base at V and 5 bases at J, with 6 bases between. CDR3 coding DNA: TGTGCCAGCAGTGAAGACTTTGATCAGCCCCAGCATTTT. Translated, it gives CASSEDFDQPQHF.

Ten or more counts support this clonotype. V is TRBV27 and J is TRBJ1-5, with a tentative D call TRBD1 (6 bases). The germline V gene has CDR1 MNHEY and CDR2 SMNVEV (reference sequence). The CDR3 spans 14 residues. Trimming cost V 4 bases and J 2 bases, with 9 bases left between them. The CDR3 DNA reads TGTGCCAGCAGTTCCCGACAGGGCAATCAGCCCCAGCATTTT. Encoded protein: CASSSRQGNQPQHF.

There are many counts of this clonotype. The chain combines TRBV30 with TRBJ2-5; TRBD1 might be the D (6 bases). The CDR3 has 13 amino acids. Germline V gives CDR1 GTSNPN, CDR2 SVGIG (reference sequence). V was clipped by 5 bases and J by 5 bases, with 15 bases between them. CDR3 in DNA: TGTGCCTGGCGGCGCAGGGGTGGTGAGACCCAGTACTTC. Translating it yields CAWRRRGGETQYF.

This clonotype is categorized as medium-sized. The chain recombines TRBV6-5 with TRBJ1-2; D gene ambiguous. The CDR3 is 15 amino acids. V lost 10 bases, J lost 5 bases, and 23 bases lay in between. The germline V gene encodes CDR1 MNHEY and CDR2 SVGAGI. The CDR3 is CATKGSSFTPYGYTF. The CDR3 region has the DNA TGTGCCACTAAAGGGTCTTCATTCACTCCGTATGGCTACACCTTC.

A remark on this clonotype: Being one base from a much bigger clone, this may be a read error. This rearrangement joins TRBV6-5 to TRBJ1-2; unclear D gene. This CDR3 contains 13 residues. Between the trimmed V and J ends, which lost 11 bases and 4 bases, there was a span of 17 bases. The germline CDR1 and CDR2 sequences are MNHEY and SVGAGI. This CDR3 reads CAAIPGAGYGYTF. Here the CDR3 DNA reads TGTGCCGCCATCCCAGGAGCGGGCTATGGCTACACCTTC.

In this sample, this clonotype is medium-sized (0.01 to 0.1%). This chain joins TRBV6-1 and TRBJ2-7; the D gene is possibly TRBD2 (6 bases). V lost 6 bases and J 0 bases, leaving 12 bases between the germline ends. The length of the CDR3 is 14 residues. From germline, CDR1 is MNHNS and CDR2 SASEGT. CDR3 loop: CASSGLRSSYEQYF. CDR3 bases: TGTGCCAGCAGCGGACTACGCAGCTCCTACGAGCAGTACTTC.

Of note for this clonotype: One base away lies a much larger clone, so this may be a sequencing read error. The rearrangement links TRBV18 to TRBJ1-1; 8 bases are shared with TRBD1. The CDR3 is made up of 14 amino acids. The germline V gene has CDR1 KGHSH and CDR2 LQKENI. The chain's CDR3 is CANSPNSGTGEAFF. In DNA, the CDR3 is TGTGCCAACTCACCCAACTCCGGGACAGGAGAAGCTTTCTTT.

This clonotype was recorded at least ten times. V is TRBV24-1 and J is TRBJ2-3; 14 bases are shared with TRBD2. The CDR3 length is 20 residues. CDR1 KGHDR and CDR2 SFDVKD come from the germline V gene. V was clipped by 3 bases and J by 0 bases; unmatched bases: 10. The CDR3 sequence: CATSDRGTSGRSASTDTQYF. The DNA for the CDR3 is TGTGCCACCAGTGATAGAGGGACTAGCGGGAGATCAGCTAGCACAGATACGCAGTATTTT.

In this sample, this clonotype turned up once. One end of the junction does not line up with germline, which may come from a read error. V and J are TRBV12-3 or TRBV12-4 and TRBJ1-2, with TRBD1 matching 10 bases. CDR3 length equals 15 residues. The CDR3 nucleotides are TGTGTCAGCAGTTTCTCGACAGGGGGCGGCTATGGCTACACTTTC. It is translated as CVSSFSTGGGYGYTF.

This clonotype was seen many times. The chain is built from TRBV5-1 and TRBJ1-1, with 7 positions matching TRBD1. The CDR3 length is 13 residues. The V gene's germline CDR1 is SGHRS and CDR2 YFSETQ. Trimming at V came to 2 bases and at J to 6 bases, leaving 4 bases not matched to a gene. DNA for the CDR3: TGCGCCAGCAGCTTAGGGGGCAGGGCTGAAGCTTTCTTT. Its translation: CASSLGGRAEAFF. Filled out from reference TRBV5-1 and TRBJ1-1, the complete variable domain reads KAGVTQTPRYLIKTRGQQVTLSCSPISGHRSVSWYQQTPGQGLQFLFEYFSETQRNKGNFPGRFSGRQFSNSRSEMNVSTLELGDSALYLCASSLGGRAEAFFGQGTRLTVV.

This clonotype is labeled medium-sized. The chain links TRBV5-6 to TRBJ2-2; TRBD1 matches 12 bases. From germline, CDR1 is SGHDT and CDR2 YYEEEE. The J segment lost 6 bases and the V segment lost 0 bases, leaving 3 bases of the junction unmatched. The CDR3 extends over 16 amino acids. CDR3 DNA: TGTGCCAGCAGCTTGGAAGGGACAGGGGGCCCCGGGGAGCTGTTTTTT. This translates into CASSLEGTGGPGELFF.

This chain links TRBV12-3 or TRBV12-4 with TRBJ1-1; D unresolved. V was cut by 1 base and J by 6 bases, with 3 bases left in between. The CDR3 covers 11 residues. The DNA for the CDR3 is TGTGCCAGCAGTTTAGGGGCTGAAGCTTTCTTT. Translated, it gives CASSLGAEAFF.

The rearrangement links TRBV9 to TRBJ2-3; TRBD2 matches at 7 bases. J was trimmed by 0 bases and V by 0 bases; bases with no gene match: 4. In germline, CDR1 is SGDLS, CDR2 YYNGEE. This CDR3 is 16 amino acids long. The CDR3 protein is CASSVEGGRSTDTQYF. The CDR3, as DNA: TGTGCCAGCAGCGTAGAGGGCGGGAGAAGCACAGATACGCAGTATTTT.

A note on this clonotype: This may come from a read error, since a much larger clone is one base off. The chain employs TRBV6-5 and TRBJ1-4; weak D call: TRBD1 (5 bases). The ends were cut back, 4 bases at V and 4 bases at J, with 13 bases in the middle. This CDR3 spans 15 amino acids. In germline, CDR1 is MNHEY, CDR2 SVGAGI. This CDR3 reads CASSSMEGRNEKLFF. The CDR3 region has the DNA TGTGCCAGCAGTTCCATGGAGGGACGTAATGAAAAACTGTTTTTT.

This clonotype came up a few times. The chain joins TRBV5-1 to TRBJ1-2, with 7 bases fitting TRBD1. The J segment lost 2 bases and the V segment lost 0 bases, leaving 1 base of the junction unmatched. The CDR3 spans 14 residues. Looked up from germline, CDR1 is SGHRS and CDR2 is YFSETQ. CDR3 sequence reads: CASSLEGQNYGYTF. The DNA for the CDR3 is TGCGCCAGCAGCTTGGAGGGACAGAACTATGGCTACACCTTC.

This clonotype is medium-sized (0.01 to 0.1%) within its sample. The chain's CDR3 is CASSLALGFYNEKLFF. CDR3 coding DNA: TGTGCCAGCAGCTTAGCGCTAGGTTTCTACAATGAAAAACTGTTTTTT. The genes are TRBV7-9 and TRBJ1-4; D call uncertain. Trimming left V 0 bases short and J 5 bases short, with 13 bases between. Germline assignment: CDR1 SEHNR and CDR2 FQNEAQ (reference sequence). This CDR3 comprises 16 residues.

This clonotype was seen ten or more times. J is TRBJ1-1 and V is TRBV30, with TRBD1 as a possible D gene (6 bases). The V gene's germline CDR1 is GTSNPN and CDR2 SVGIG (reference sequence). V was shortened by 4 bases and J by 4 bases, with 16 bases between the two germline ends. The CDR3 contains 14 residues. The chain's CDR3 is CAWKRTVYSTEAFF. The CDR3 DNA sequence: TGTGCCTGGAAACGGACAGTCTATTCCACTGAAGCTTTCTTT.

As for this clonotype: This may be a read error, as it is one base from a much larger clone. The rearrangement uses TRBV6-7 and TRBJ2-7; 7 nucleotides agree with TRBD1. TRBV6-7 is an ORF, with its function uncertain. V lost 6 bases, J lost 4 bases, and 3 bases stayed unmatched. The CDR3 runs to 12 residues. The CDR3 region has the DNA TGTGCCAGCAGAAGGGGGCTATACGAGCAGTACTTC. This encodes CASRRGLYEQYF.